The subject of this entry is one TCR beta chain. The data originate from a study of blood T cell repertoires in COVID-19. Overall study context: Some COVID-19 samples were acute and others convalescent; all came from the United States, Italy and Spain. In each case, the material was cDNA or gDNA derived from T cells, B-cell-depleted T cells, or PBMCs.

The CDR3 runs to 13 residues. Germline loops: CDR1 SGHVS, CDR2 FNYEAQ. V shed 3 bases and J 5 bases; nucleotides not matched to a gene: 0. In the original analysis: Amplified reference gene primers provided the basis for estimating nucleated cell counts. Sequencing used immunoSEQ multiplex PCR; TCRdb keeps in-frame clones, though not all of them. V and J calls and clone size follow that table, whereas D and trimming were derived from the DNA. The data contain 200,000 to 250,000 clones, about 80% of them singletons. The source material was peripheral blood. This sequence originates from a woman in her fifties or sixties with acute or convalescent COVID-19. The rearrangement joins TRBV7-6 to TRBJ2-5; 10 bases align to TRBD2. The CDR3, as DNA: TGTGCCAGCAGCTTTAGCGGGAGGGAGACCCAGTACTTC. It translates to CASSFSGRETQYF.